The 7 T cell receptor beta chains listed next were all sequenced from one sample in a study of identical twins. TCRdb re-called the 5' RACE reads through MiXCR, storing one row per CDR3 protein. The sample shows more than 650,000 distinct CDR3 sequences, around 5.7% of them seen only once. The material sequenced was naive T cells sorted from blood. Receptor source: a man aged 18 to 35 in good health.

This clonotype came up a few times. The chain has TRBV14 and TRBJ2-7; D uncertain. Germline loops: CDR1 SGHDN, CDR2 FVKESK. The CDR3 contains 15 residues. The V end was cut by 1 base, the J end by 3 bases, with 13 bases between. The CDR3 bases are TGTGCCAGCAGCCAAGTAGAGAGCGATCACTACGAGCAGTACTTC. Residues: CASSQVESDHYEQYF.

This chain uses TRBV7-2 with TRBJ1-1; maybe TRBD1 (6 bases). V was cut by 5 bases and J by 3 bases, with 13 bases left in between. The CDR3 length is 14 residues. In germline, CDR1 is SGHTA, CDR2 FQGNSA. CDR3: CASSPGTPYTEAFF. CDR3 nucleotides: TGTGCCAGCAGCCCCGGGACACCTTACACTGAAGCTTTCTTT.

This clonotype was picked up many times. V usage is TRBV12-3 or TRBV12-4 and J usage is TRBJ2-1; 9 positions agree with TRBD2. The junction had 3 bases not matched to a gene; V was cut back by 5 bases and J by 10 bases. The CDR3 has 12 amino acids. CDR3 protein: CASSPGTSEQFF. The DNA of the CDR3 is TGTGCCAGCAGTCCGGGGACTAGCGAGCAGTTCTTC.

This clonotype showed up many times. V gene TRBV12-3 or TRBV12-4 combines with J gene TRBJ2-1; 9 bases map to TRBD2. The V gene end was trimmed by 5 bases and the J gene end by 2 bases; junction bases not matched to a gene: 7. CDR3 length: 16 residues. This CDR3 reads CASSPRSGGPYNEQFF. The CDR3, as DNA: TGTGCCAGCAGTCCTAGAAGCGGGGGGCCCTACAATGAGCAGTTCTTC.

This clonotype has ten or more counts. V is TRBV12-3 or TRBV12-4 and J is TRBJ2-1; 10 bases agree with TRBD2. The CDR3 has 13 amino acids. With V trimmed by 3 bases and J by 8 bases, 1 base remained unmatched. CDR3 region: CASSFGTSDEQFF. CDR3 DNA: TGTGCCAGCAGTTTTGGGACTAGCGATGAGCAGTTCTTC.

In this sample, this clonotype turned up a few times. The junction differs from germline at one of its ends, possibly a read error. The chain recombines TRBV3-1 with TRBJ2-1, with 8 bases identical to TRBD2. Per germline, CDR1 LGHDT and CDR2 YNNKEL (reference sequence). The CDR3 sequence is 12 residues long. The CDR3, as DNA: TGTGCCAGCGGGACTAGATACAGTGAGCAGTTCTTC. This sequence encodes CASGTRYSEQFF.

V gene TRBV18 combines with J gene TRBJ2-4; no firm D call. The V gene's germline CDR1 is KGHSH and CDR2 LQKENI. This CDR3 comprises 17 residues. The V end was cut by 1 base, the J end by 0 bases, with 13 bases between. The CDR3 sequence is CASSPRVGDLAKNIQYF. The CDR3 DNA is TGTGCCAGCTCACCACGCGTCGGAGACCTAGCCAAAAACATTCAGTACTTC.